This TCR beta chain was documented in a study of shared clonotypes between healthy human individuals. Study outcomes and limitations: Sequencing depth was predicted to influence how clonotypes are shared among donors. A handful of donors had 4% to 5% of their naive CD4 clonotypes in common.

The CDR3 runs 14 residues. Germline values: CDR1 SNHLY, CDR2 FYNNEI. It was CD45RO-negative cells, positively selected for CCR7, that made up naive CD8 cells, with terminally differentiated effector memory CD45RA+ cells excluded. Some clones are missing from TCRdb's copy, which holds only in-frame ones; the method was immunoSEQ multiplex PCR. The sample records 650,000 to 800,000 clones, approximately 90% being singletons. Concerning this clone: Its specificity is unknown. At one end the junction does not follow the germline gene, possibly because of a read error.

This chain joins TRBV2 and TRBJ1-6; D unresolved. The sequenced sample consisted of naive CD8+ T cells sorted from blood. The source is a man aged 25 to 40 in good health. The CDR3 protein is CASREALGNSPLHF. The CDR3 DNA sequence: TGTGCCAGCAGGGAAGCATTGGGTAATTCACCCCTCCACTTT.